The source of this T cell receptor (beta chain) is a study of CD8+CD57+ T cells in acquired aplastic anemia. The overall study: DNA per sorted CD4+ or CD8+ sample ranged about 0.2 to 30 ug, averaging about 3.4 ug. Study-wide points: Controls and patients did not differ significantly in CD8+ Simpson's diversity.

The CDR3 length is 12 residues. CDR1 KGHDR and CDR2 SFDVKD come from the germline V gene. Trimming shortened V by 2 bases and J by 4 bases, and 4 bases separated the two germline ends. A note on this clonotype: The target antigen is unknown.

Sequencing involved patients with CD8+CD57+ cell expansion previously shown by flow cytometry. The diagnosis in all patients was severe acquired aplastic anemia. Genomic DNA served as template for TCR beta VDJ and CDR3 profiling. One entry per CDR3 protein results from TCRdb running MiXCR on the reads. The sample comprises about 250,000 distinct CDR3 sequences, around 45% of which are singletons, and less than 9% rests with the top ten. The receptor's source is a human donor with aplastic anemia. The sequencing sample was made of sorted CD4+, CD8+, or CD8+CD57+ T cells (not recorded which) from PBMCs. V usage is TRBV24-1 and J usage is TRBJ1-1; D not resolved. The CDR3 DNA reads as TGTGCCACCAGTGATTCCGGCACTGAAGCTTTCTTT. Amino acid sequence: CATSDSGTEAFF.